This is a list of T cell receptor beta chains from one sample in a study of T cell repertoires in cytomegalovirus infection. MiXCR, run by TCRdb on the reads, gives a single entry per CDR3 protein. This sample has 600,000 to 800,000 distinct CDR3 sequences, with less than 25% found just once. The specimen sequenced was CD8+ T cells from PBMCs. Receptor source: a human donor in good health (CMV status not recorded). Some clones in this sample may be carry-over from other donors' samples. Each CDR3 is given with its conserved first and last residue. D genes are given only for firm matches. Size values are once, few and many counts, or a class for expanded clones, and some rows have none.

v_call: TRBV7-6; d_call: NA; j_call: TRBJ2-1; clone_size: many; cdr3_aa: CASSLAGDMNEQFF; cdr3_nt: TGTGCCAGCAGCTTAGCGGGGGACATGAATGAGCAGTTCTTC
v_call: TRBV10-2; d_call: TRBD2; j_call: TRBJ2-3; clone_size: NA; cdr3_aa: CASSSLGGTETPDTQYF; cdr3_nt: TGCGCCAGCAGTTCCCTCGGGGGGACTGAAACACCAGATACGCAGTATTTT
v_call: TRBV18; d_call: NA; j_call: TRBJ1-1; clone_size: few; cdr3_aa: CASSRGTAAAVAEAFF; cdr3_nt: TGTGCCAGCTCACGAGGGACGGCGGCGGCGGTAGCCGAAGCTTTCTTT
v_call: TRBV6-1; d_call: TRBD1; j_call: TRBJ2-1; clone_size: many; cdr3_aa: CASSRDREKDEQFF; cdr3_nt: TGTGCCAGCAGCCGGGACAGAGAGAAGGATGAGCAGTTCTTC
v_call: TRBV5-6; d_call: TRBD2; j_call: TRBJ2-1; clone_size: NA; cdr3_aa: CASSSPRGGYNEQFF; cdr3_nt: TGTGCCAGCAGTTCCCCTCGGGGAGGGTACAATGAGCAGTTCTTC
v_call: TRBV5-5; d_call: TRBD2; j_call: TRBJ2-2; clone_size: few; cdr3_aa: CASSFSSGDLTGELFF; cdr3_nt: TGTGCCAGCAGCTTCTCTAGCGGGGACCTCACCGGGGAGCTGTTTTTT
v_call: TRBV12-3/TRBV12-4; d_call: NA; j_call: TRBJ1-4; clone_size: NA; cdr3_aa: CASSLSGSTWLFF; cdr3_nt: TGTGCCAGCAGTTTGTCCGGTTCGACATGGCTGTTTTTT
v_call: TRBV7-9; d_call: NA; j_call: TRBJ1-3; clone_size: NA; cdr3_aa: CASSGPDDEGNTIYF; cdr3_nt: TGTGCCAGCAGCGGCCCGGACGACGAAGGAAACACCATATATTTT
v_call: TRBV6-5; d_call: NA; j_call: TRBJ2-1; clone_size: few; cdr3_aa: CASSLKDLTYNEQFF; cdr3_nt: TGTGCCAGCAGTTTAAAGGACTTAACCTACAATGAGCAGTTCTTC
v_call: TRBV7-6; d_call: TRBD1; j_call: TRBJ1-2; clone_size: NA; cdr3_aa: CASSPGDRGWGGYTF; cdr3_nt: TGTGCCAGCAGCCCCGGGGACAGGGGGTGGGGCGGCTACACCTTC
v_call: TRBV6-8; d_call: NA; j_call: TRBJ1-2; clone_size: NA; cdr3_aa: CASRTGQNYGYTF; cdr3_nt: TGTGCCAGCAGAACGGGACAAAACTATGGCTACACCTTC
v_call: TRBV6-2/TRBV6-3; d_call: NA; j_call: TRBJ2-5; clone_size: NA; cdr3_aa: CASSSPPDTTEETQYF; cdr3_nt: TGTGCCAGCAGTTCCCCACCGGATACGACAGAAGAGACCCAGTACTTC
v_call: TRBV7-2; d_call: NA; j_call: TRBJ2-1; clone_size: NA; cdr3_aa: CTSSLAGSYNEQFF; cdr3_nt: TGTACCAGCAGCCTGGCCGGCTCCTACAATGAGCAGTTCTTC
v_call: TRBV4-1; d_call: TRBD2; j_call: TRBJ2-3; clone_size: NA; cdr3_aa: CASSQGVTSGRTDTQYF; cdr3_nt: TGCGCCAGCAGCCAAGGGGTGACTAGCGGCCGCACAGATACGCAGTATTTT
v_call: TRBV25-1; d_call: NA; j_call: TRBJ2-2; clone_size: NA; cdr3_aa: CASSEFGGASGELFF; cdr3_nt: TGTGCCAGCAGTGAATTTGGTGGGGCATCCGGGGAGCTGTTTTTT
v_call: TRBV20-1; d_call: TRBD1; j_call: TRBJ1-1; clone_size: NA; cdr3_aa: CSAYHQGGERPEAFF; cdr3_nt: TGCAGTGCTTACCACCAAGGGGGCGAACGGCCTGAAGCTTTCTTT
v_call: TRBV6-5; d_call: NA; j_call: TRBJ2-1; clone_size: NA; cdr3_aa: CASSYSSGSPIYNEQFF; cdr3_nt: TGTGCCAGCAGTTACTCGAGCGGGTCCCCTATCTACAATGAGCAGTTCTTC
v_call: TRBV5-4; d_call: TRBD2; j_call: TRBJ2-1; clone_size: few; cdr3_aa: CASSPPDSGRYNEQFF; cdr3_nt: TGTGCCAGCAGCCCCCCCGATAGCGGGCGTTACAATGAGCAGTTCTTC
v_call: TRBV25-1; d_call: NA; j_call: TRBJ2-4; clone_size: few; cdr3_aa: CASTGSKNIQYF; cdr3_nt: TGTGCCAGTACAGGGTCCAAAAACATTCAGTACTTC
v_call: TRBV19; d_call: TRBD2; j_call: TRBJ2-2; clone_size: NA; cdr3_aa: CASSPIGTTGWELFF; cdr3_nt: TGTGCCAGTAGTCCTATCGGGACTACCGGATGGGAGCTGTTTTTT
v_call: TRBV28; d_call: NA; j_call: TRBJ1-1; clone_size: NA; cdr3_aa: CASSLGRGKAFF; cdr3_nt: TGTGCCAGCAGTTTAGGGAGGGGTAAAGCTTTCTTT
v_call: TRBV27; d_call: TRBD1; j_call: TRBJ1-5; clone_size: NA; cdr3_aa: CASSPSGTGGWGNQPQHF; cdr3_nt: TGTGCCAGCAGCCCTTCAGGGACAGGGGGCTGGGGCAATCAGCCCCAGCATTTT
v_call: TRBV7-4; d_call: TRBD2; j_call: TRBJ2-3; clone_size: NA; cdr3_aa: CASTELAGGLTDTQYF; cdr3_nt: TGTGCCAGCACCGAACTAGCGGGGGGCCTCACAGATACGCAGTATTTT
v_call: TRBV4-3; d_call: NA; j_call: TRBJ2-3; clone_size: few; cdr3_aa: CASSHLGGGSDTQYF; cdr3_nt: TGCGCCAGCAGCCACCTCGGAGGGGGGTCAGATACGCAGTATTTT
v_call: TRBV10-2; d_call: TRBD1; j_call: TRBJ1-5; clone_size: few; cdr3_aa: CASSVQGQRNQPQHF; cdr3_nt: TGCGCCAGCAGTGTGCAGGGACAGCGCAATCAGCCCCAGCATTTT
v_call: TRBV5-1; d_call: NA; j_call: TRBJ2-1; clone_size: NA; cdr3_aa: CASSFGGHYNEQFF; cdr3_nt: TGCGCCAGCAGCTTCGGGGGCCACTACAATGAGCAGTTCTTC
v_call: TRBV28; d_call: NA; j_call: TRBJ2-5; clone_size: NA; cdr3_aa: CASSPRAPETQYF; cdr3_nt: TGTGCCAGCAGTCCCCGGGCCCCGGAGACCCAGTACTTC
v_call: TRBV28; d_call: NA; j_call: TRBJ2-5; clone_size: few; cdr3_aa: CASSPGRVEAQYF; cdr3_nt: TGTGCCAGCAGCCCGGGACGGGTAGAGGCCCAGTACTTC
v_call: TRBV7-9; d_call: NA; j_call: TRBJ1-3; clone_size: few; cdr3_aa: CASSLVSGTGNTIYF; cdr3_nt: TGTGCCAGCAGCTTAGTTTCAGGGACCGGAAACACCATATATTTT
v_call: TRBV14; d_call: TRBD2; j_call: TRBJ2-3; clone_size: NA; cdr3_aa: CASSRLGLAGADTQNF; cdr3_nt: TGTGCCAGCAGCCGCCTAGGACTAGCTGGGGCAGATACGCAGAATTTT